The 22 T cell receptor beta chains below all came from one sample that was sequenced in a study of blood T cell repertoires in COVID-19. Profiled with immunoSEQ multiplex PCR; TCRdb holds only in-frame clones, not every one. The sample includes some 100,000 clones, around 87% of them seen just once. Sequencing was performed on peripheral blood. The receptor set was obtained from a human donor in a cohort sampled during active COVID-19.

The gene calls are TRBV6-7 and TRBJ1-2; TRBD1 might be the D (5 bases). TRBV6-7 is an ORF; its function is uncertain. CDR3 size: 16 residues. Trimming took off 2 bases at V and 5 bases at J, with 18 bases between the two ends. CDR3 DNA: TGTGCCAGCAGTTACGGGCAGGGTAGGGGTTTATATGGCTACACCTTC. As protein: CASSYGQGRGLYGYTF.

This chain uses TRBV6-5 with TRBJ1-1; tentative D call: TRBD1 (5 bases). The CDR3 has 15 amino acids. V lost 2 bases and J lost 3, with 13 bases in between. Germline-derived CDR1 and CDR2 are MNHEY and SVGAGI. CDR3 DNA: TGTGCCAGCAGTTACAGTCGACAGAGAGACACTGAAGCTTTCTTT. As protein: CASSYSRQRDTEAFF.

This clone was detected a few times. The chain joins TRBV11-2 to TRBJ2-3; weak D call: TRBD2 (6 bases). Germline V gene sequence: CDR1 SGHAT, CDR2 FQNNGV. Trimming took 1 base from V and 5 from J, leaving 16 bases between them. The CDR3 runs 16 residues. The CDR3 reads CASSLGRGAHGDTQYF. In nucleotides, the CDR3 is TGTGCCAGCAGCTTAGGGCGGGGAGCACATGGAGATACGCAGTATTTT.

V and J are TRBV4-3 and TRBJ1-1, with D hard to call. CDR1 is LGHNA, CDR2 YSLEER, per germline. CDR3 size: 16 residues. V was pared by 0 bases and J by 4 bases, with 15 bases between. The CDR3 reads CASSQDRNMMGTEAFF. CDR3 DNA sequence: TGCGCCAGCAGCCAAGACAGGAATATGATGGGCACTGAAGCTTTCTTT.

The chain has TRBV5-5 and TRBJ2-2; the match to TRBD1 covers 9 bases. Germline V CDR1 and CDR2: SGHKS, YYEKEE (reference sequence). V shed 1 base and J 6 bases; nucleotides not matched to a gene: 4. The length of the CDR3 is 15 residues. CDR3 in amino acids: CASSLTTGGAGELFF. The CDR3 bases are TGTGCCAGCAGCTTGACGACAGGGGGGGCCGGGGAGCTGTTTTTT.

The gene calls are TRBV3-1 (or the pseudogene TRBV3-2) and TRBJ2-5; TRBD2 aligns across 9 bases. In germline, CDR1 is LGHDT, CDR2 YNNKEL (reference sequence). This CDR3 region has 16 residues. Trimming cost V 5 bases and J 0 bases; bases outside gene matches: 7. For the CDR3, the DNA is TGTGCCAGCAGCGGGAGCGGGGGGTGGTACCAAGAGACCCAGTACTTC. Protein product: CASSGSGGWYQETQYF.

The rearrangement uses TRBV21-1 and TRBJ2-1; the table names TRBD2, a call not compared with the DNA. TRBV21-1 is classified as a pseudogene. There are 15 residues in the CDR3. The CDR3 coding sequence is TGTGCCAGCAGCAAAAGGTGGGGGGGTTACAATGAGCAGTTCTTC. Translating it yields CASSKRWGGYNEQFF.

This sequence joins TRBV5-1 and TRBJ1-2, with 7 bases identical to TRBD1. Germline V gives CDR1 SGHRS, CDR2 YFSETQ. V shed 0 bases and J 3 bases; nucleotides not matched to a gene: 5. The CDR3 loop spans 15 amino acids. CDR3 region: CASSLEGARYYGYTF. As DNA, the CDR3 is TGCGCCAGCAGCTTGGAGGGGGCGCGTTACTATGGCTACACCTTC.

The V call is TRBV4-1, the J call TRBJ1-1, with D unresolved. Deletions cut 7 bases from V and 1 base from J, with 4 bases between. Germline V lookup: CDR1 MGHRA, CDR2 YSYEKL. CDR3 length equals 11 residues. The CDR3 DNA reads TGCGCCAGCACAGGGAACACTGAAGCTTTCTTT. Translating it yields CASTGNTEAFF.

V usage is TRBV7-2 and J usage is TRBJ1-2; possibly TRBD1 for D (5 bases). This CDR3 spans 16 amino acids. Germline V CDR1 and CDR2: SGHTA, FQGNSA. Trimming shortened V by 5 bases and J by 2 bases, and 18 bases separated the two germline ends. The CDR3 here is CASSLKSGLRNYGYTF. CDR3 DNA sequence: TGTGCCAGCAGCCTAAAATCGGGACTGAGAAACTATGGCTACACCTTC.

The V gene is TRBV19, the J gene TRBJ1-1, with TRBD1 as a possible D gene (6 bases). V lost 4 bases and J lost 5, with 11 bases in between. Germline V gene data show CDR1 as LNHDA and CDR2 as SQIVND (reference sequence). The CDR3 has 13 residues. CDR3 in DNA: TGTGCCAGTAGTACAGGGAGGGGGACTGAAGCTTTCTTT. Translation: CASSTGRGTEAFF.

This chain joins TRBV5-1 and TRBJ2-7, with TRBD1 matching over 7 bases. J gave up 6 bases and V 4 bases, and 10 bases lay outside the gene matches. The CDR3 has 14 amino acids. Germline CDR1 is SGHRS and CDR2 is YFSETQ. In nucleotides, the CDR3 is TGCGCCAGCAGCAGAGGGGACAGCGCCGCCGAGCAGTACTTC. Its translation is CASSRGDSAAEQYF.

V gene TRBV5-1 combines with J gene TRBJ2-7; the D gene is possibly TRBD1 (5 bases). The germline V and J ends were trimmed by 0 bases and 0 bases, with 10 bases remaining between them. Germline CDR1 and CDR2: SGHRS and YFSETQ. The CDR3 has 15 amino acids. The chain's CDR3 is CASSLGQGLSYEQYF. DNA of the CDR3: TGCGCCAGCAGCTTGGGCCAGGGCCTCTCCTACGAGCAGTACTTC.

The chain links TRBV5-5 to TRBJ1-1; D might be TRBD1 (5 bases). The CDR3 loop spans 16 amino acids. Deletions cut 1 base from V and 1 base from J, with 14 bases between. Germline-derived CDR1 and CDR2 are SGHKS and YYEKEE (reference sequence). The CDR3 region is CASSLFVVGGNTEAFF. DNA for the CDR3: TGTGCCAGCAGCTTGTTTGTTGTGGGGGGGAACACTGAAGCTTTCTTT.

The V gene is TRBV7-9, the J gene TRBJ2-7; perhaps TRBD2 as D (5 bases). The V gene lost 6 bases and the J gene lost 0 bases, with 9 bases spanning the gap. Per the germline V gene, CDR1 is SEHNR and CDR2 is FQNEAQ (reference sequence). The CDR3 contains 13 residues. DNA for the CDR3: TGTGCCAGCAGAGGACTGGACTCCTACGAGCAGTACTTC. Its protein is CASRGLDSYEQYF.

This clone was counted between two and nine times. CDR3 residues: CASSLGQNQPQHF. As DNA, the CDR3 is TGTGCCAGCAGCTTAGGACAGAATCAGCCCCAGCATTTT. The V gene is TRBV5-4, the J gene TRBJ1-5; D perhaps matches TRBD1 (6 bases). Looked up from germline, CDR1 is SGHNT and CDR2 is YYREEE (reference sequence). This CDR3 spans 13 amino acids. Between the trimmed V and J ends, which lost 2 bases and 4 bases, there was a span of 7 bases.

This clone was detected a few times. This rearrangement joins TRBV5-4 to TRBJ2-1; 10 positions match TRBD1. Germline trimming cut 4 bases from V and 5 bases from J; bases unmatched to any gene: 9. The germline gives CDR1 SGHNT, CDR2 YYREEE (reference sequence). The CDR3 has 16 residues. In DNA, the CDR3 is TGTGCCAGCAGCAAGCCCGGGACAGGGGTACACAATGAGCAGTTCTTC. It yields the protein CASSKPGTGVHNEQFF.

The genes are TRBV28 and TRBJ1-2; perhaps TRBD1 as D (6 bases). The length of the CDR3 is 13 residues. Trimming took 5 bases from V and 8 from J, leaving 15 bases between them. CDR1 and CDR2 (germline): MDHEN, SYDVKM. Here the CDR3 DNA reads TGTGCCAGCAGTCCAGGGGCCCGAGGGGGCTACACCTTC. It is translated as CASSPGARGGYTF.

V gene TRBV4-2 combines with J gene TRBJ2-2; D is unresolved. With 1 base removed from V and 3 bases from J, the gap between germline ends came to 15 bases. The germline CDR1 and CDR2 sequences are LGHNA and YNFKEQ. The CDR3 length is 17 residues. The CDR3 loop is CASSQVARGDYTGELFF. CDR3 sequence (DNA): TGTGCCAGCAGCCAAGTAGCCCGTGGAGATTACACCGGGGAGCTGTTTTTT.

The gene calls are TRBV4-1 and TRBJ2-1; D may be TRBD2 (5 bases). Deletions cut 0 bases from V and 5 bases from J, with 11 bases between. Looked up from germline, CDR1 is MGHRA and CDR2 is YSYEKL. The CDR3 has 15 residues. CDR3 region: CASSQDGGRNNEQFF. The DNA for the CDR3 is TGCGCCAGCAGCCAAGATGGCGGGCGAAACAATGAGCAGTTCTTC.

V usage is TRBV18 and J usage is TRBJ1-5; 8 bases match TRBD1. With V trimmed by 5 bases and J by 7 bases, 10 bases remained unmatched. Germline CDR1 KGHSH, CDR2 LQKENI. The CDR3 length is 15 residues. CDR3 sequence: CASSGSGGARQPQHF. The CDR3 DNA reads TGTGCCAGCTCAGGATCAGGGGGCGCACGGCAGCCCCAGCATTTT.

This chain uses TRBV11-3 with TRBJ1-1; TRBD1 aligns across 8 bases. This CDR3 has 13 residues. Germline V gene data show CDR1 as SGHNT and CDR2 as YENEEA. V shed 3 bases, J shed 4 bases, and the junction held 1 base outside the gene matches. The CDR3 nucleotides are TGTGCCAGCAGCTTTGACAGGGGCACTGAAGCTTTCTTT. Its protein is CASSFDRGTEAFF.